Each of the 13 T cell receptor beta chains below was sequenced from the same sample in a study of blood T cell repertoires in COVID-19. Method: immunoSEQ multiplex PCR; TCRdb's copy keeps in-frame clones and lacks some. Of over 600,000 clones in the sample, 70% to 90% were seen once. The sequencing sample was made of peripheral blood. These receptors were taken from a woman between 18 and 30 years old with acute or convalescent COVID-19.

V is TRBV3-1 (or the pseudogene TRBV3-2) and J is TRBJ2-5, with D possibly being TRBD1 (5 bases). The V gene lost 4 bases and the J gene lost 5 bases, with 14 bases spanning the gap. The CDR3 has 14 residues. The germline V gene encodes CDR1 LGHDT and CDR2 YNNKEL (reference sequence). Written as DNA, the CDR3 is TGTGCCAGCAGCCTAGGGGTGACCGTGGAGACCCAGTACTTC. Encoded protein: CASSLGVTVETQYF.

The chain joins TRBV9 to TRBJ2-5; TRBD2 matches 7 bases. Germline-derived CDR1 and CDR2 are SGDLS and YYNGEE. The ends lost 3 bases at V and 2 bases at J; junction bases unmatched: 10. This CDR3 spans 16 amino acids. The CDR3: CASSGRGLAAQETQYF. As DNA, the CDR3 is TGTGCCAGCAGCGGTCGCGGGCTAGCGGCACAAGAGACCCAGTACTTC.

The CDR3: CASSSTGITEAFF. The CDR3 DNA reads as TGTGCCAGCAGTTCTACAGGGATCACTGAAGCTTTCTTT. This chain links TRBV6-6 with TRBJ1-1, with D possibly matching TRBD1 (6 bases). Looked up from germline, CDR1 is MNHNY and CDR2 is SVGAGI (reference sequence). The CDR3 is 13 amino acids. V was shortened by 4 bases and J by 4 bases, with 10 bases between the two germline ends.

The rearrangement uses TRBV30 and TRBJ1-1, with D possibly matching TRBD1 (5 bases). Per the germline V gene, CDR1 is GTSNPN and CDR2 is SVGIG (reference sequence). This CDR3 region has 14 residues. V dropped 1 base and J dropped 8 bases, with 17 bases sitting between them. The CDR3 coding sequence is TGTGCCTGGAGTGGCGGGGTTGGACATACGGAAGCTTTCTTT. Translation: CAWSGGVGHTEAFF. The full variable domain, completed using reference TRBV30 and TRBJ1-1, is SQTIHQWPATLVQPVGSPLSLECTVEGTSNPNLYWYRQAAGRGLQLLFYSVGIGQISSEVPQNLSASRPQDRQFILSSKKLLLSDSGFYLCAWSGGVGHTEAFFGQGTRLTVV.

The chain combines TRBV4-2 with TRBJ2-3, with D tentatively TRBD2 (6 bases). V lost 0 bases and J 2 bases, leaving 6 bases between the germline ends. The CDR3 length is 14 residues. Germline CDR1 reads LGHNA; CDR2 reads YNFKEQ. Written as DNA, the CDR3 is TGTGCCAGCAGCCAAGAACTAGCCACAGATACGCAGTATTTT. This gives the protein CASSQELATDTQYF.

The chain joins TRBV6-5 to TRBJ2-2; TRBD1 matches 7 bases. Germline CDR1 is MNHEY and CDR2 is SVGAGI. Trimming cost V 10 bases and J 7 bases; bases outside gene matches: 9. CDR3 size: 13 residues. The CDR3 nucleotides read TGTGCCAAAAAGAGACAGGGTAGCGGGGAGCTGTTTTTT. Its protein product is CAKKRQGSGELFF.

The rearrangement links TRBV30 to TRBJ2-5; 7 bases are a match to TRBD1. Trimming cost V 0 bases and J 5 bases; bases outside gene matches: 15. CDR1 and CDR2 from the germline V gene are GTSNPN and SVGIG (reference sequence). The length of the CDR3 is 17 residues. The CDR3 loop reads CAWSVELQGDLSETQYF. The CDR3 DNA reads as TGTGCCTGGAGTGTAGAGTTGCAGGGGGACCTCTCGGAGACCCAGTACTTC.

The chain employs TRBV4-1 and TRBJ1-1, with D possibly matching TRBD1 (6 bases). Trimming pared 1 base from V and 8 bases from J, leaving 14 bases between. CDR3 size: 14 residues. Germline V lookup: CDR1 MGHRA, CDR2 YSYEKL. CDR3 residues: CASSQVFTTGEAFF. CDR3 bases: TGCGCCAGCAGCCAAGTCTTTACTACAGGGGAAGCTTTCTTT.

The CDR3 region has the DNA TGCAGTGCTATAGTAGGAAACACCATATATTTT. It codes for CSAIVGNTIYF. This chain joins TRBV20-1 and TRBJ1-3; D call uncertain. The CDR3 contains 11 residues. Trimming took off 4 bases at V and 4 bases at J, with 5 bases between the two ends. The germline CDR1 and CDR2 sequences are DFQATT and SNEGSKA (reference sequence).

The chain recombines TRBV4-1 with TRBJ2-6, with TRBD1 as a possible D gene (6 bases). The CDR3 is made up of 17 amino acids. CDR1 and CDR2 (germline): MGHRA, YSYEKL. Trimming left V 4 bases short and J 4 bases short, with 17 bases between. The CDR3 region is CASSLPRGSRGANVLTF. CDR3 nucleotides: TGCGCCAGCAGCCTCCCAAGGGGGTCTAGGGGGGCCAACGTCCTGACTTTC.

This clone was seen once. The J gene is TRBJ2-7, the V gene TRBV9, with TRBD2 matching over 9 bases. In germline, CDR1 is SGDLS, CDR2 YYNGEE. The CDR3 length is 16 residues. The V and J ends lost 3 bases and 3 bases, in that order; junction bases with no gene match: 10. The CDR3 DNA is TGTGCCAGCAGCGCAGAGGGCGGGGGGGCCGTCTACGAGCAGTACTTC. This sequence encodes CASSAEGGGAVYEQYF.

This clone was counted a few times. This chain links TRBV19 with TRBJ2-1; 7 bases agree with TRBD1. V was pared by 5 bases and J by 9 bases, with 10 bases of the junction left unmatched. The CDR3 loop spans 14 amino acids. Germline V gene data show CDR1 as LNHDA and CDR2 as SQIVND (reference sequence). The CDR3 loop is CASSLDRVGIEQFF. The CDR3 DNA reads as TGTGCCAGTAGTCTTGACAGGGTAGGGATTGAGCAGTTCTTC.

The rearrangement joins TRBV7-2 to TRBJ1-2, with D tentatively TRBD1 (6 bases). The CDR3 has 16 residues. Germline assignment: CDR1 SGHTA and CDR2 FQGNSA. V lost 1 base and J 4 bases, leaving 16 bases between the germline ends. CDR3 in DNA: TGTGCCAGCAGCTTAGAAGGCGGTGGACAGATCTATGGCTACACCTTC. Protein sequence: CASSLEGGGQIYGYTF.